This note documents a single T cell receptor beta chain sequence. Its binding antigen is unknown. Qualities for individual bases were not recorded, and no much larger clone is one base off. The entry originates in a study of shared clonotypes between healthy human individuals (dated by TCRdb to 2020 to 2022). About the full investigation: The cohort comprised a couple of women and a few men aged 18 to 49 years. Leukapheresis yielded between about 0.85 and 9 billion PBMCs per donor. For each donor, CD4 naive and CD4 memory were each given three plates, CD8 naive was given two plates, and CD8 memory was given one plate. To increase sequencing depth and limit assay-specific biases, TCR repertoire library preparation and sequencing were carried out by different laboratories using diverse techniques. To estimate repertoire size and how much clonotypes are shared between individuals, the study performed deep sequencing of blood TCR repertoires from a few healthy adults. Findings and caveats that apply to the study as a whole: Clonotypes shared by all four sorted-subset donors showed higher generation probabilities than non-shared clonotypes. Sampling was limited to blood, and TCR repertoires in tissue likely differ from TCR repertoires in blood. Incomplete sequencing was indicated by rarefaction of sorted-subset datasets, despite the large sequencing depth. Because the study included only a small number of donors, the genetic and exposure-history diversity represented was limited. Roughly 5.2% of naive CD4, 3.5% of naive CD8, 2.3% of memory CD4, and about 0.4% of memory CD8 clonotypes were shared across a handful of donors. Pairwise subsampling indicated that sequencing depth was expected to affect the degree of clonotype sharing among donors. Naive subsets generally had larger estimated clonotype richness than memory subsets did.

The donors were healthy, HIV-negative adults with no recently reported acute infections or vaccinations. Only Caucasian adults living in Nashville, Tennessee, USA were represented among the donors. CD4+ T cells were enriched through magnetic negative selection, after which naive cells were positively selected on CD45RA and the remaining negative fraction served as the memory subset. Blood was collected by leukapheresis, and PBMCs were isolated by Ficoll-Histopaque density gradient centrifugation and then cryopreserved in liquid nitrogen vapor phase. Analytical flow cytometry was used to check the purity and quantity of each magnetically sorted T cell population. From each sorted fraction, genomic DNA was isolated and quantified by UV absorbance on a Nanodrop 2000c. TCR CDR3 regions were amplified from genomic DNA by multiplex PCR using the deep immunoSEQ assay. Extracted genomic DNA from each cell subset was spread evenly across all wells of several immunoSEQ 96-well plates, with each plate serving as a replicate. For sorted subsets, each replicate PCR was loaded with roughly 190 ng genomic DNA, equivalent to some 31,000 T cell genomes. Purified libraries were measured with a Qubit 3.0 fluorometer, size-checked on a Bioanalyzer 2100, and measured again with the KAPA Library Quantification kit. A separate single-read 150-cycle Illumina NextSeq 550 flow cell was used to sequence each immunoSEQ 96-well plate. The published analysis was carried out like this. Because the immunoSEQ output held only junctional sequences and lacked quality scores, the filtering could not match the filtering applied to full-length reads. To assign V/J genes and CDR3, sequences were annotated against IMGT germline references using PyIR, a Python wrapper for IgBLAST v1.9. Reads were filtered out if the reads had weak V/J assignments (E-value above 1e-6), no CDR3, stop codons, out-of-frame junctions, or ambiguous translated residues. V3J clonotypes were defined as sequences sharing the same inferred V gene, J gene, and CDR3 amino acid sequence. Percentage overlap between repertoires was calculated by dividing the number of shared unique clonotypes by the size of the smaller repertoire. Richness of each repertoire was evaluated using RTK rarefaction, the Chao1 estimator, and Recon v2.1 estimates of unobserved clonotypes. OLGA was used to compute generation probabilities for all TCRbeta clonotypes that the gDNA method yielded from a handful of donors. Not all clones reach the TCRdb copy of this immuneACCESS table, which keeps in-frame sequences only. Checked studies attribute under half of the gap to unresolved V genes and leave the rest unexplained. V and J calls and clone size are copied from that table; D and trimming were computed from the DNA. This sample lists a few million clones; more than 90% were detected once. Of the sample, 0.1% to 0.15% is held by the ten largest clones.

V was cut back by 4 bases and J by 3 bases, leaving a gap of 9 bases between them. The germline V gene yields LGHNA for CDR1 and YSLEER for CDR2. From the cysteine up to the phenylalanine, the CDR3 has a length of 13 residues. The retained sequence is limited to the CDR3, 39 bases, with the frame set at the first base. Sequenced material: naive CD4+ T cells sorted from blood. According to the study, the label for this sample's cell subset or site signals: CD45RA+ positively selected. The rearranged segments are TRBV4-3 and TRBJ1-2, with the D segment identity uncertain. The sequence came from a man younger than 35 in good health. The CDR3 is CASSPSPDYGYTF. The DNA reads TGCGCCAGCAGCCCCTCCCCAGACTATGGCTACACCTTC.